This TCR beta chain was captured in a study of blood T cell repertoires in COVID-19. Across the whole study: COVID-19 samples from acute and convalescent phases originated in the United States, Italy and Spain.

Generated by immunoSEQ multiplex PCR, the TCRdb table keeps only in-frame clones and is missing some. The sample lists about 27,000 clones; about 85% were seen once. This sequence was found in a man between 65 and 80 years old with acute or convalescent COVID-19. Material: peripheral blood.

CDR3 coding DNA: TGTGCCAGCAGCGTAGAGAGTAGGACTATGCTGTTCTTC. Protein sequence: CASSVESRTMLFF. The genes are TRBV9 and TRBJ2-1; tentative D call: TRBD2 (6 bases). Deletions cut 0 bases from V and 15 bases from J, with 16 bases between. The CDR3 covers 13 residues. The V gene's germline CDR1 is SGDLS and CDR2 YYNGEE.